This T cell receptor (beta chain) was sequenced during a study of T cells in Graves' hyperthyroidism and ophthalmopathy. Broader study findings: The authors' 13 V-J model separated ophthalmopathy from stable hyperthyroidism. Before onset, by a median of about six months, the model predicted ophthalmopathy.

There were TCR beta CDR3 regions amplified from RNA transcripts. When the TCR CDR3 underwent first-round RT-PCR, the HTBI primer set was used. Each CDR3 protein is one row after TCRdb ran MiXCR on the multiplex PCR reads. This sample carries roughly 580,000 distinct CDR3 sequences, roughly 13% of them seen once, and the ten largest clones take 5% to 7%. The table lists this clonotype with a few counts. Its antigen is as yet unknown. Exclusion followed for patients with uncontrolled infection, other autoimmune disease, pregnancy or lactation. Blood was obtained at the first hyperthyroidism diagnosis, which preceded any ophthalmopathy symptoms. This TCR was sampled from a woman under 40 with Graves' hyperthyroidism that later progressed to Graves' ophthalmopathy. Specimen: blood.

This chain's CDR3 is CASSENDGSYEQYF. CDR3 in DNA: TGCGCCAGCAGTGAGAATGACGGATCCTACGAGCAGTACTTC. The gene calls are TRBV10-1 and TRBJ2-7; D is ambiguous. This CDR3 is 14 amino acids long. CDR1 and CDR2 from the germline V gene are WNHNN and SYGVQD (reference sequence). Trimming took off 2 bases at V and 1 base at J, with 9 bases between the two ends.